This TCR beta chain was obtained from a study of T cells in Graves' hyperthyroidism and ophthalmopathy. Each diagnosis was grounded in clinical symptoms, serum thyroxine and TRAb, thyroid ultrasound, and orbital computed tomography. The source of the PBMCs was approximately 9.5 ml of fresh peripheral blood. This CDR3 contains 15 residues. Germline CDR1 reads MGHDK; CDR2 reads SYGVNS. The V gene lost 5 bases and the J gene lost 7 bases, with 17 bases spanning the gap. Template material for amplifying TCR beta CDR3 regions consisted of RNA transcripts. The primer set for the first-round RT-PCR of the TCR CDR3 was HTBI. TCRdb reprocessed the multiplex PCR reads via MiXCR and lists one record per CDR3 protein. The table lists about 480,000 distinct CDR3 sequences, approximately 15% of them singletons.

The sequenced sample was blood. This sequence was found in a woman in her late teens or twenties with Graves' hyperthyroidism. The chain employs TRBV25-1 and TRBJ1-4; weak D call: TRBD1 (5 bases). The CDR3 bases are TGTGCCAGCAGTCGGCCAGCCGGGGGGGGTGAAAAACTGTTTTTT. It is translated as CASSRPAGGGEKLFF.